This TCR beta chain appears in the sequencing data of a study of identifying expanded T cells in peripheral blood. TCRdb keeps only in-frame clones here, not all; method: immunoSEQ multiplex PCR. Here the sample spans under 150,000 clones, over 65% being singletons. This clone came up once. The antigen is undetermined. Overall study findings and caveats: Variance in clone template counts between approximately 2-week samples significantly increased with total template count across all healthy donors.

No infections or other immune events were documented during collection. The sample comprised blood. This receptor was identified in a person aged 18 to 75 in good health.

The CDR3 reads CASNPSSNGELFF. The CDR3 nucleotides are TGTGCCAGCAACCCCTCGTCGAACGGGGAGCTGTTTTTT. The rearrangement uses TRBV27 and TRBJ2-2; D unresolved. The CDR3 is made up of 13 amino acids. Germline V gene data show CDR1 as MNHEY and CDR2 as SMNVEV (reference sequence). Trimming removed 7 bases from V and 7 bases from J, with 13 bases in between.